This TCR beta chain was identified during a study of chemoradiotherapy in HPV16-positive cancers. The study's findings and limits: Better recurrence-free survival went with HPV-responsive T-cell expansion in HPV16-positive patients. Candidate HPV-specific clones and E7-related TCR motifs grew in tumor during treatment.

Germline lookup yields CDR1 MGHDK and CDR2 SYGVNS. This CDR3 region has 17 residues. Samples were taken several times over chemoradiotherapy. With regard to this clone: Its antigen remains unknown. Germline and junction disagree at one end, which may indicate a read error.

Method: immunoSEQ multiplex PCR; TCRdb's copy keeps in-frame clones and lacks some. The table lists fewer than 30,000 clones, about 89% of them singletons, with around 20% in the top ten. This sequence joins TRBV25-1 and TRBJ2-7, with 11 positions matching TRBD2. The origin of this receptor is a human donor with HPV-associated anogenital cancer. Source: blood, taken from a patient who underwent chemoradiotherapy. CDR3 DNA sequence: TGTGCCACCAGTGGCGTACCAAGACTAGCGGGAACCTACGAGCAGTACTTC. It yields the protein CATSGVPRLAGTYEQYF.